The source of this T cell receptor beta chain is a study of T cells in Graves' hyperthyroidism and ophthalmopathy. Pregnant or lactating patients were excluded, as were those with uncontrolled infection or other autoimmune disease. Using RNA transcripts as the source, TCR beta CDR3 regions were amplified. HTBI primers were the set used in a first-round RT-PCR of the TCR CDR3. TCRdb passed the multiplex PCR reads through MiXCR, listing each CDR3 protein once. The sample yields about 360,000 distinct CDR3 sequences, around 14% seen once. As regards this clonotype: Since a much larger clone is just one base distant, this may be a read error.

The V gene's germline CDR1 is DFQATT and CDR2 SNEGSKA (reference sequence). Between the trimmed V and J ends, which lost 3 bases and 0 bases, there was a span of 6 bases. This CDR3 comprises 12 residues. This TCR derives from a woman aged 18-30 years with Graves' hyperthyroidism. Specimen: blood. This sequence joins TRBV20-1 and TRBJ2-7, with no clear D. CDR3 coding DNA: TGCAGTGCTAGCCCCGTCTCCTACGAGCAGTACTTC. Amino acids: CSASPVSYEQYF.